Listed here are 14 T cell receptor beta chains from one sample, sequenced in a study of T cells in Graves' hyperthyroidism and ophthalmopathy. Researchers amplified the TCR beta CDR3 regions from RNA transcripts. Initially, a first-round RT-PCR of the TCR CDR3 employed the HTBI primer set. TCRdb called the multiplex PCR reads again in MiXCR, with one record for every CDR3 protein. The table lists 250,000 to 300,000 distinct CDR3 sequences, about an eighth of them singletons. Sequenced material: blood. Receptors were obtained from a woman aged 40 to 49 with Graves' hyperthyroidism.

The chain uses TRBV4-1 and TRBJ1-2, with D maybe TRBD1 (5 bases). The V gene's germline CDR1 is MGHRA and CDR2 YSYEKL. V lost 3 bases and J 4 bases, leaving 15 bases between the germline ends. This CDR3 is built from 15 residues. As DNA, the CDR3 is TGCGCCAGCAGCCAGCCGGGACGGACCTTCTATGGCTACACCTTC. Protein product: CASSQPGRTFYGYTF.

Note on this clonotype: This sequence may be a read error, since a much larger clone differs from it by one base. The rearrangement links TRBV20-1 to TRBJ1-3; TRBD1 aligns across 7 bases. Germline CDR1 is DFQATT and CDR2 is SNEGSKA (reference sequence). The CDR3 consists of 13 residues. The J segment lost 6 bases and the V segment lost 7 bases, leaving 9 bases of the junction unmatched. In DNA form, the CDR3 reads TGCAGTGGCTCCGGACAGGAGGTAAACACCATATATTTT. Amino acid sequence: CSGSGQEVNTIYF.

The gene calls are TRBV29-1 and TRBJ1-5, with 7 bases lining up with TRBD1. CDR1 is SQVTM and CDR2 is ANQGSEA in the germline V gene. The CDR3 loop spans 12 amino acids. Trimming cost V 7 bases and J 5 bases; bases outside gene matches: 5. The CDR3 sequence: CSARQGDQPQHF. Written as DNA, the CDR3 is TGCAGCGCCCGACAGGGCGATCAGCCCCAGCATTTT. The variable domain in full, completed from reference TRBV29-1 and TRBJ1-5, reads SAVISQKPSRDICQRGTSLTIQCQVDSQVTMMFWYRQQPGQSLTLIATANQGSEATYESGFVIDKFPISRPNLTFSTLTVSNMSPEDSSIYLCSARQGDQPQHFGDGTRLSIL.

This clonotype was seen at least ten times. The chain couples TRBV5-1 to TRBJ1-4; no reliable D call. V was trimmed by 1 base and J by 0 bases, leaving 7 bases between them. The CDR3 loop spans 15 amino acids. Per germline, CDR1 SGHRS and CDR2 YFSETQ. CDR3 protein: CASSLRGATNEKLFF. For the CDR3, the DNA is TGCGCCAGCAGCTTGCGGGGTGCAACTAATGAAAAACTGTTTTTT.

The rearrangement uses TRBV4-2 and TRBJ2-7; 8 bases match TRBD2. Looked up from germline, CDR1 is LGHNA and CDR2 is YNFKEQ. The V and J ends lost 6 bases and 4 bases, in that order; junction bases with no gene match: 8. The CDR3 runs to 14 residues. The CDR3 protein is CASSESGSSYEQYF. For the CDR3, the DNA is TGTGCCAGCAGTGAAAGCGGGAGTAGTTACGAGCAGTACTTC.

This clonotype was seen many times. The J gene is TRBJ1-6, the V gene TRBV20-1; a possible D gene is TRBD1 (5 bases). From germline, CDR1 is DFQATT and CDR2 SNEGSKA (reference sequence). The CDR3 totals 15 residues. V dropped 6 bases and J dropped 0 bases, with 12 bases sitting between them. CDR3 DNA: TGCAGTGCCCCGACAGTGAGCTCCTATAATTCACCCCTCCACTTT. Translating gives CSAPTVSSYNSPLHF.

In this sample, this clonotype turned up many times. This chain links TRBV10-3 with TRBJ1-2; tentatively, D is TRBD1 (5 bases). The CDR3 length is 15 residues. V gave up 4 bases and J gave up 5 bases, with 17 bases separating them. The germline V gene has CDR1 ENHRY and CDR2 SYGVKD. The DNA for the CDR3 is TGTGCCATCAGTGGGATCCAGGGAAGTTCTTATGGCTACACCTTC. This translates into CAISGIQGSSYGYTF.

This clonotype occurred many times. The chain couples TRBV2 to TRBJ1-2; tentative D call: TRBD1 (5 bases). Germline V CDR1 and CDR2: SNHLY, FYNNEI. V shed 4 bases and J shed 0 bases, with 9 bases lying between them. This CDR3 comprises 14 residues. The CDR3 nucleotides are TGTGCCAGCAGTGCCCGGGACCCTAACTATGGCTACACCTTC. Its translation: CASSARDPNYGYTF.

There are many counts of this clonotype. The genes are TRBV20-1 and TRBJ2-7; 9 positions agree with TRBD2. This CDR3 is built from 17 residues. The germline V gene encodes CDR1 DFQATT and CDR2 SNEGSKA (reference sequence). V lost 0 bases to trimming and J lost 3 bases; unmatched junction nucleotides: 12. The CDR3 here is CSARDTAGDSGSYEQYF. The CDR3 DNA reads as TGCAGTGCTAGAGACACCGCGGGAGATAGCGGGAGCTACGAGCAGTACTTC.

With respect to this clonotype: The missing conserved phenylalanine or tryptophan at the end of this CDR3 makes a read error likely. The chain is built from TRBV12-3 or TRBV12-4 and TRBJ1-5, with D maybe TRBD1 (5 bases). This CDR3 has 13 residues. Between the trimmed V and J ends, which lost 6 bases and 5 bases, there was a span of 11 bases. The chain's CDR3 is CASRGDADQPQHS. The DNA for the CDR3 is TGTGCCAGCAGGGGGGACGCGGATCAGCCCCAGCATTCT.

This clonotype was picked up many times. The chain combines TRBV12-3 or TRBV12-4 with TRBJ1-5; D gene ambiguous. V was clipped by 7 bases and J by 7 bases, with 17 bases between them. The length of the CDR3 is 14 residues. In DNA form, the CDR3 reads TGTGCCAGCACCGTGGGTAGTGTCCGGCAGCCCCAGCATTTT. Encoded protein: CASTVGSVRQPQHF.

The genes are TRBV20-1 and TRBJ1-4; possible D gene TRBD1, 6 bases. The V and J ends lost 3 bases and 5 bases respectively, with 19 bases between them. The CDR3 is 16 amino acids. Germline V gene data show CDR1 as DFQATT and CDR2 as SNEGSKA (reference sequence). CDR3 DNA sequence: TGCAGTGCTAGGGACAGAATCACCAAAGGGAATGAAAAACTGTTTTTT. It codes for CSARDRITKGNEKLFF.

This clonotype was detected ten times or more. V gene TRBV7-9 combines with J gene TRBJ2-3; the match to TRBD2 covers 10 bases. Germline-derived CDR1 and CDR2 are SEHNR and FQNEAQ (reference sequence). J lost 9 bases, V lost 5 bases, and 14 bases had no gene match. The CDR3 has 16 residues. CDR3 coding DNA: TGTGCCAGCAGCGCAAACTTAGCGGGAGGAGGAGGAACGCAGTATTTT. Protein: CASSANLAGGGGTQYF.

A word on this clonotype: This may be a read error: a much more frequent sequence differs by one nucleotide. The V call is TRBV7-9, the J call TRBJ2-5, with TRBD1 matching over 7 bases. The CDR3 covers 14 residues. CDR1 SEHNR and CDR2 FQNEAQ come from the germline V gene (reference sequence). CDR3 coding DNA: TGTGCCAGCAGCTCAGGGGGATGGGCAGAGGCCCAGTACTTC. Translation gives CASSSGGWAEAQYF.